The 30 T cell receptor beta chains given below trace back to one sample, sequenced in a study of cytomegalovirus exposure and HLA in healthy donors. Both 60 Vbeta primers and 13 Jbeta primers went into the PCR. Generated by immunoSEQ multiplex PCR, the TCRdb table keeps only in-frame clones and is missing some. The sample comprises 130,000 or so clones, around 82% of which are singletons, and roughly 3.2% rests with the top ten. The sample was PBMCs. The receptors shown here come from a man aged 18 to 30 in good health and CMV-seropositive.

Only one count was recorded for this clone. The chain is built from TRBV11-2 and TRBJ1-6; D call uncertain. The CDR3 extends over 15 amino acids. V dropped 5 bases and J dropped 7 bases, with 15 bases sitting between them. Germline V gene data show CDR1 as SGHAT and CDR2 as FQNNGV. The CDR3, as DNA: TGTGCCAGCAGCGGAGGAATCTTGGCCAATTCACCCCTCCACTTT. It codes for CASSGGILANSPLHF.

This clone was observed a few times. This chain links TRBV6-5 with TRBJ1-1, with TRBD1 matching over 7 bases. In germline, CDR1 is MNHEY, CDR2 SVGAGI. The CDR3 is 14 amino acids. V lost 7 bases and J lost 1; bases outside the gene matches: 6. For the CDR3, the DNA is TGTGCCAGCAAGAGGGACAGCTCGAACACTGAAGCTTTCTTT. Translated: CASKRDSSNTEAFF.

V and J are TRBV5-1 and TRBJ1-5; the match to TRBD1 covers 7 bases. The junction had 6 bases not matched to a gene; V was cut back by 0 bases and J by 3 bases. Germline CDR1 is SGHRS and CDR2 is YFSETQ. This CDR3 spans 16 amino acids. As DNA, the CDR3 is TGCGCCAGCAGCTTGGACGGACAGGCGATCAATCAGCCCCAGCATTTT. Protein: CASSLDGQAINQPQHF.

The rearrangement joins TRBV9 to TRBJ2-7, with 10 bases identical to TRBD2. The germline V gene encodes CDR1 SGDLS and CDR2 YYNGEE. The V segment lost 0 bases and the J segment 5 bases; nucleotides outside the gene matches: 5. The CDR3 runs to 15 residues. The CDR3 nucleotides read TGTGCCAGCAGCGTAGCCGGGACTAGCGATCACGAGCAGTACTTC. Its protein product is CASSVAGTSDHEQYF.

The rearrangement joins TRBV5-8 to TRBJ1-5; D is unresolved. The CDR3 covers 13 residues. The germline V gene has CDR1 SGHTS and CDR2 YDEGEE. Trimming cost V 2 bases and J 5 bases, with 8 bases left between them. This chain's CDR3 is CASSFLADQPQHF. The CDR3 bases are TGTGCCAGCAGCTTCCTCGCGGATCAGCCCCAGCATTTT.

This clone was recorded only once. The rearrangement links TRBV5-6 to TRBJ2-5; D is perhaps TRBD1 (5 bases). The CDR3 totals 13 residues. The germline V gene encodes CDR1 SGHDT and CDR2 YYEEEE. The V end was cut by 4 bases, the J end by 4 bases, with 11 bases between. The CDR3 here is CASSTGQGETQYF. The CDR3, as DNA: TGTGCCAGCAGCACCGGGCAGGGAGAGACCCAGTACTTC.

The V and J genes are TRBV10-2 and TRBJ2-7; D is unresolved. The CDR3 spans 14 residues. From germline, CDR1 is WSHSY and CDR2 SAAADI. Deletions cut 4 bases from V and 1 base from J, with 11 bases between. The DNA of the CDR3 is TGCGCCAGCAGTGGCCCTGGGCCATCCTACGAGCAGTACTTC. Amino acid sequence: CASSGPGPSYEQYF.

The chain couples TRBV13 to TRBJ1-3, with a possible D match to TRBD1 (5 bases). The length of the CDR3 is 14 residues. Germline V CDR1 and CDR2: PRHDT, FYEKMQ (reference sequence). V dropped 1 base and J dropped 4 bases, with 8 bases sitting between them. This CDR3 reads CASSLVGAGNTIYF. The CDR3 nucleotides are TGTGCCAGCAGCTTAGTTGGGGCAGGAAACACCATATATTTT.

This clone turned up a few times. J is TRBJ2-2 and V is TRBV5-4, with 12 bases aligning to TRBD2. The CDR3 has 17 amino acids. CDR1 is SGHNT, CDR2 YYREEE, per germline (reference sequence). Losses at the gene ends were 1 base for V and 8 bases for J; bases not matched to a gene: 9. Written as DNA, the CDR3 is TGTGCCAGCAGCTTGCTCCGACTAGCGGGAGATACGGGGGAGCTGTTTTTT. Amino acids: CASSLLRLAGDTGELFF.

The V and J genes are TRBV11-3 and TRBJ1-1, with 7 bases matching TRBD1. The CDR3 length is 13 residues. Trimming at V came to 6 bases and at J to 7 bases, leaving 8 bases not matched to a gene. Germline V gene lookup returns CDR1 SGHNT and CDR2 YENEEA. CDR3 nucleotide sequence: TGTGCCAGCAGTACAGGGGACCTTGGTGAAGCTTTCTTT. It encodes CASSTGDLGEAFF.

This clone was recorded a few times. Other DNA sequences in this sample translate to the same CDR3. The J gene is TRBJ1-5, the V gene TRBV27, with 7 bases aligning to TRBD1. Trimming removed 2 bases from V and 3 bases from J; junction bases left unmatched: 1. CDR1 and CDR2 from the germline V gene are MNHEY and SMNVEV (reference sequence). This CDR3 comprises 14 residues. The CDR3 is CASSLGTVNQPQHF. DNA of the CDR3: TGTGCCAGCAGTTTAGGGACAGTCAATCAGCCCCAGCATTTT.

The genes are TRBV29-1 and TRBJ2-7; no clear D gene. V was clipped by 6 bases and J by 7 bases, with 16 bases between them. CDR3 length equals 12 residues. Germline V CDR1 and CDR2: SQVTM, ANQGSEA. The CDR3 nucleotides are TGCAGCGTGCACAGACCCCCAGAGGAGCAGTACTTC. Protein: CSVHRPPEEQYF.

This rearrangement joins TRBV4-1 to TRBJ2-7; a weak D match, TRBD1 (5 bases). The germline CDR1 and CDR2 sequences are MGHRA and YSYEKL. CDR3 length: 13 residues. Trimming removed 4 bases from V and 6 bases from J, with 13 bases in between. The CDR3 reads CASSPGTGFEQYF. In DNA, the CDR3 is TGCGCCAGCAGCCCCGGCACAGGCTTCGAGCAGTACTTC.

The chain links TRBV19 to TRBJ2-5; the D gene is possibly TRBD1 (5 bases). Germline lookup yields CDR1 LNHDA and CDR2 SQIVND (reference sequence). CDR3 length: 13 residues. The V and J ends lost 3 bases and 3 bases respectively, with 8 bases between them. The CDR3 loop reads CASSILREETQYF. Written as DNA, the CDR3 is TGTGCCAGTAGTATCCTCAGGGAAGAGACCCAGTACTTC.

This clone was seen only a few times. The chain uses TRBV5-6 and TRBJ1-1; D may be TRBD1 (6 bases). The CDR3 length is 12 residues. V shed 4 bases and J shed 10 bases, with 14 bases lying between them. Germline loops: CDR1 SGHDT, CDR2 YYEEEE. CDR3 sequence: CASSLPRGVAFF. CDR3 in DNA: TGTGCCAGCAGCCTGCCCAGGGGTGTAGCTTTCTTT.

The V gene is TRBV19, the J gene TRBJ2-3; tentative D call: TRBD1 (6 bases). The V end lost 3 bases, the J end lost 0 bases, and 10 bases lay between the germline ends. Per the germline V gene, CDR1 is LNHDA and CDR2 is SQIVND (reference sequence). The CDR3 is made up of 15 amino acids. CDR3 bases: TGTGCCAGTAGTATGGGGACAACTAGCACAGATACGCAGTATTTT. This codes for CASSMGTTSTDTQYF.

The V gene is TRBV4-1, the J gene TRBJ1-4, with 7 positions matching TRBD1. The V gene's germline CDR1 is MGHRA and CDR2 YSYEKL. V gave up 2 bases and J gave up 0 bases; unmatched junction bases: 12. CDR3 length: 19 amino acids. As DNA, the CDR3 is TGCGCCAGCAGCCAATTCCCAGGACAGGCGACATCAACTAATGAAAAACTGTTTTTT. Its translation: CASSQFPGQATSTNEKLFF.

This chain joins TRBV27 and TRBJ2-7; 9 nucleotides agree with TRBD2. The germline CDR1 and CDR2 sequences are MNHEY and SMNVEV (reference sequence). The CDR3 is 15 amino acids. V shed 6 bases, J shed 0 bases, and the junction held 6 bases outside the gene matches. Written as DNA, the CDR3 is TGTGCCAGCAGCCCGACTAGCGGATTCTCCTACGAGCAGTACTTC. This codes for CASSPTSGFSYEQYF.

This rearrangement joins TRBV7-2 to TRBJ2-1; 12 nucleotides line up with TRBD2. Unmatched junction bases numbered 3, after V lost 3 bases and J lost 0 bases. Germline-derived CDR1 and CDR2 are SGHTA and FQGNSA. This CDR3 is 17 amino acids long. The CDR3 spells CASSFRTSGISYNEQFF. The CDR3 DNA follows: TGTGCCAGCAGCTTTAGGACTAGCGGGATCTCCTACAATGAGCAGTTCTTC. Looking up the rest from reference TRBV7-2 and TRBJ2-1 gives the full variable domain: GAGVSQSPSNKVTEKGKDVELRCDPISGHTALYWYRQSLGQGLEFLIYFQGNSAPDKSGLPSDRFSAERTGGSVSTLTIQRTQQEDSAVYLCASSFRTSGISYNEQFFGPGTRLTVL.

The chain has TRBV27 and TRBJ2-5, with 12 bases matching TRBD1. V was pared by 5 bases and J by 5 bases, with 9 bases of the junction left unmatched. The length of the CDR3 is 16 residues. The germline V gene encodes CDR1 MNHEY and CDR2 SMNVEV (reference sequence). The CDR3 sequence is CASSAQGTGGWETQYF. For the CDR3, the DNA is TGTGCCAGCAGTGCCCAAGGGACAGGGGGCTGGGAGACCCAGTACTTC.

This chain uses TRBV19 with TRBJ1-5; D might be TRBD1 (5 bases). The CDR3 is 16 residues long. Germline V lookup: CDR1 LNHDA, CDR2 SQIVND (reference sequence). The V and J ends lost 5 bases and 5 bases respectively, with 19 bases between them. CDR3: CASSFRVERGDQPQHF. The CDR3, as DNA: TGTGCCAGTAGTTTTCGAGTTGAAAGGGGTGATCAGCCCCAGCATTTT.

V and J are TRBV5-1 and TRBJ2-1, with a weak D call TRBD1 (6 bases). The germline V and J ends were trimmed by 4 bases and 2 bases, with 13 bases remaining between them. Germline V gene lookup returns CDR1 SGHRS and CDR2 YFSETQ. The CDR3 runs 15 residues. CDR3 region: CASSTFRDTYNEQFF. The DNA of the CDR3 is TGCGCCAGCAGCACTTTCCGGGACACCTACAATGAGCAGTTCTTC.

The rearrangement links TRBV6-6 to TRBJ1-4; D not certain. The V gene lost 4 bases and the J gene lost 0 bases, with 6 bases spanning the gap. The CDR3 is 14 residues long. CDR1 MNHNY and CDR2 SVGAGI come from the germline V gene (reference sequence). The CDR3 DNA is TGTGCCAGCAGTTCGCCAGCAACTAATGAAAAACTGTTTTTT. Translation: CASSSPATNEKLFF.

The CDR3 protein is CSVEMTSGRDNEQFF. DNA for the CDR3: TGCAGCGTTGAGATGACTAGCGGGAGGGACAATGAGCAGTTCTTC. The chain is built from TRBV29-1 and TRBJ2-1, with 14 nucleotides matching TRBD2. Losses at the gene ends were 3 bases for V and 5 bases for J; bases not matched to a gene: 3. The germline V gene has CDR1 SQVTM and CDR2 ANQGSEA. The CDR3 runs to 15 residues.

The chain uses TRBV10-1 and TRBJ2-3; possible D gene TRBD2, 6 bases. In germline, CDR1 is WNHNN, CDR2 SYGVQD (reference sequence). Trimming cost V 4 bases and J 4 bases, with 12 bases left between them. The CDR3 runs 14 residues. The CDR3 is CASSGGGISDTQYF. The CDR3 bases are TGCGCCAGCAGTGGTGGCGGGATCTCAGATACGCAGTATTTT.

The J gene is TRBJ1-1, the V gene TRBV5-1; 10 positions match TRBD1. Germline V gene sequence: CDR1 SGHRS, CDR2 YFSETQ. Trimming at V came to 2 bases and at J to 4 bases, leaving 8 bases not matched to a gene. This CDR3 is built from 16 residues. CDR3 coding DNA: TGCGCCAGCAGCTTCCGGGACAGGGGAACGGGCACTGAAGCTTTCTTT. Translation: CASSFRDRGTGTEAFF.

The chain employs TRBV6-5 and TRBJ2-7; D perhaps matches TRBD2 (6 bases). V was clipped by 0 bases and J by 2 bases, with 11 bases between them. Germline-derived CDR1 and CDR2 are MNHEY and SVGAGI. The CDR3 totals 15 residues. CDR3 in DNA: TGTGCCAGCAGTTACTCGCGGGACTTTCCCTACGAGCAGTACTTC. It translates to CASSYSRDFPYEQYF.

This chain joins TRBV27 and TRBJ1-2; D gene unclear. The CDR3 is 13 residues long. V was clipped by 6 bases and J by 2 bases, with 10 bases between them. From germline, CDR1 is MNHEY and CDR2 SMNVEV (reference sequence). CDR3 residues: CASRPGLNYGYTF. DNA of the CDR3: TGTGCCAGCAGACCGGGTCTCAACTATGGCTACACCTTC.

The rearrangement uses TRBV25-1 and TRBJ2-7; 12 bases agree with TRBD1. Germline values: CDR1 MGHDK, CDR2 SYGVNS. CDR3 length: 13 amino acids. Trimming cost V 8 bases and J 4 bases; bases outside gene matches: 3. CDR3 DNA sequence: TGTGCCAGCCGGGGACAGGGGGCTTACGAGCAGTACTTC. It yields the protein CASRGQGAYEQYF.

The chain recombines TRBV19 with TRBJ2-7; 8 bases are a match to TRBD1. The junction had 5 bases not matched to a gene; V was cut back by 1 base and J by 3 bases. This CDR3 has 15 amino acids. CDR1 and CDR2 (germline): LNHDA, SQIVND (reference sequence). The CDR3 DNA reads as TGTGCCAGTAGTATAGGCGGCAGGGGGCTCTACGAGCAGTACTTC. This codes for CASSIGGRGLYEQYF.